This T cell receptor (beta chain) comes out of a study of graft-versus-host responses after intestinal transplantation (dated by TCRdb to the early 2020s). Study-wide context: Multivisceral, liver-intestinal, or isolated intestinal transplants were received by the recipients. Donor T cell macrochimerism was defined as a peak of at least 4% donor T cells among recipient peripheral blood mononuclear cells. Anti-thymocyte globulin induction was given to all recipients, followed by maintenance tacrolimus and steroids for approximately 3 years. Samples from a few later patients were sequenced in-house on an Illumina MiSeq with MiXCR processing rather than by the commercial service. Bulk TCR-beta CDR3 sequencing was used to track graft-versus-host and host-versus-graft alloreactive T cell clones in the graft, circulation and bone marrow after intestinal transplantation. To identify alloreactive clones, pre-transplant mixed lymphocyte reaction products were sequenced and compared with unstimulated pre-transplant donor and recipient T cells. Of the 20 to 30 intestinal transplant recipients enrolled in the cohort, one of whom was a retransplant, a few patients without pretransplant specimens were excluded. Broader findings and caveats from the paper: In the allografts of patients with donor T cell macrochimerism, GvH to HvG T cell clonal ratios were high. The relatively low number and heterogeneity of intestinal transplant patients limited the conclusions. Early after transplant, peak levels of circulating GvH clones were found to be associated with declines in HvG clones. GvH clones turned up in recipient bone marrow, with some appearing earlier in ileal mucosa or blood, a pattern consistent with an intestinal mucosal origin.

Turning to this clone: Its antigen is unknown. No base quality values were provided; no much bigger clone lies one nucleotide off.

The library came from the immunoSEQ multiplex PCR assay. For most patients, genomic DNA was subjected to high-throughput TCR-beta CDR3 sequencing by Adaptive Biotechnologies. Processing in the source paper ran as follows. TCR sequencing data were retrieved from Adaptive's ImmunoSEQ software for 15 to 20 patients, whereas a few other patients were processed with MiXCR and VDJtools. CDR3 nucleotide sequences shared between donor and recipient were removed because the origin of such sequences could not be assigned. To be classed as alloreactive, a clone needed at least 2-fold expansion over unstimulated cells and a minimum CFSE-low frequency of 0.002% (template counts) or 0.001% (read counts). Clones were considered mappable if detected in sequenced pre-transplant spleen, lymph node, or MLR CFSE-low populations of the donor or recipient. Cumulative frequency of alloreactive clones was calculated as a percentage of all sequences weighted by copy number. TCRdb took over this immuneACCESS table, retaining in-frame rearrangements with V and J assigned. Such tables are incomplete; in checked studies, under half of the missing clones stem from an unresolved V gene, and the remainder is unexplained. The DNA gave D and trimming, while V, J and clone size come from that table. A total of about 19,000 clones appear in this sample, approximately 86% of them only once. The top ten clonotypes cover about a tenth of the sample.

Blood samples were collected up to 4 times in the first month after transplant and then at least monthly when available. There are 15 amino acids in the CDR3, from cysteine to phenylalanine inclusive. Solely the CDR3 DNA is kept, with 45 bases framed from the first base. This sequence uses TRBV21-1 and TRBJ1-4. TRBV21-1 is a pseudogene locus. The receptor was isolated from a human patient who received an intestinal transplant, so some T cells may come from the graft donor. This specimen consisted of PBMCs, obtained just over 230 days after intestinal transplant. The DNA sequence is as follows: TGTGCCAGCAGCGGCGGGACCGTGGATAATGAAAAACTGTTTTTT. It is translated as CASSGGTVDNEKLFF.